These 8 T cell receptor beta chains were all obtained from the same sample, sequenced in a study of blood T cells in healthy people across ages. Alongside a J-beta primer mix, a sample-barcoded 5' primer served in a second PCR lasting about 7 to 11 cycles. TCRdb fed the 5' RACE reads into MiXCR, producing one record per CDR3 protein. The sample has about 800,000 distinct CDR3 sequences, 20% to 25% seen once. These data also featured in a second study, about T cells of mothers and their children.

Sequencing was performed on blood. The receptors originated from a boy under 18 in good health.

This clonotype has a handful of counts. The rearrangement uses TRBV29-1 and TRBJ1-1, with TRBD1 as a possible D gene (5 bases). In germline, CDR1 is SQVTM, CDR2 ANQGSEA. Trimming pared 7 bases from V and 0 bases from J, leaving 9 bases between. The CDR3 has 12 residues. The CDR3 sequence is CSGGHLNTEAFF. In nucleotides, the CDR3 is TGCAGCGGTGGACACTTGAACACTGAAGCTTTCTTT.

This clonotype has only a few counts. The chain combines TRBV20-1 with TRBJ1-2; D gene ambiguous. Germline CDR1 is DFQATT and CDR2 is SNEGSKA (reference sequence). The CDR3 extends over 12 amino acids. Trimming pared 4 bases from V and 7 bases from J, leaving 13 bases between. The CDR3 sequence is CSANPTSRGYTF. In DNA, the CDR3 is TGCAGTGCTAACCCCACTTCCCGTGGCTACACCTTC.

This clonotype was picked up many times. The rearrangement joins TRBV7-9 to TRBJ2-7; 7 bases match TRBD1. Germline values: CDR1 SEHNR, CDR2 FQNEAQ (reference sequence). The V segment lost 5 bases and the J segment 0 bases; nucleotides outside the gene matches: 4. The CDR3 has 14 amino acids. CDR3 amino acids: CASSARDSSYEQYF. The DNA of the CDR3 is TGTGCCAGCAGCGCACGGGACAGCTCCTACGAGCAGTACTTC.

The chain carries TRBV7-9 and TRBJ2-1; no definite D call. CDR1 is SEHNR and CDR2 is FQNEAQ in the germline V gene (reference sequence). V was clipped by 2 bases and J by 5 bases, with 16 bases between them. CDR3 length equals 16 residues. CDR3 nucleotides: TGTGCCAGCAGCTTACAACGGGCTTTTTTTGACAATGAGCAGTTCTTC. Translated, it gives CASSLQRAFFDNEQFF.

This clonotype showed up just a few times. CDR3 DNA: TGTGCCACCAGTGTGGGTGGCGTAGCTGGGGCCAACGTCCTGACTTTC. As protein: CATSVGGVAGANVLTF. The chain carries TRBV24-1 and TRBJ2-6; D ambiguous. Germline V CDR1 and CDR2: KGHDR, SFDVKD. The CDR3 spans 16 residues. The V end lost 5 bases, the J end lost 2 bases, and 12 bases lay between the germline ends.

This chain connects TRBV20-1 to TRBJ1-1; tentative D call: TRBD1 (6 bases). The CDR3 loop spans 12 amino acids. Germline CDR1 reads DFQATT; CDR2 reads SNEGSKA (reference sequence). The V and J ends lost 2 bases and 10 bases respectively, with 14 bases between them. The CDR3 sequence is CSARSNREIAFF. The CDR3 DNA reads TGCAGTGCTAGATCCAACAGGGAAATAGCTTTCTTT.

This clonotype was observed a handful of times. The chain combines TRBV6-5 with TRBJ2-5, with 10 bases that match TRBD1. The germline gives CDR1 MNHEY, CDR2 SVGAGI. The CDR3 runs 14 residues. The J segment lost 5 bases and the V segment lost 4 bases, leaving 4 bases of the junction unmatched. CDR3 amino acids: CASSWTGGLETQYF. The CDR3 bases are TGTGCCAGCAGTTGGACAGGGGGTCTGGAGACCCAGTACTTC.

The rearrangement links TRBV19 to TRBJ2-7, with 11 nucleotides matching TRBD2. The last part of the DNA fits TRBJ2-1 better; the J call may be wrong. This CDR3 spans 15 amino acids. The germline gives CDR1 LNHDA, CDR2 SQIVND (reference sequence). The CDR3 DNA reads TGTGCCAGTAGTCGACTAGCGGGACCTTACAATGAGCAGTTCTTC. This translates into CASSRLAGPYNEQFF.